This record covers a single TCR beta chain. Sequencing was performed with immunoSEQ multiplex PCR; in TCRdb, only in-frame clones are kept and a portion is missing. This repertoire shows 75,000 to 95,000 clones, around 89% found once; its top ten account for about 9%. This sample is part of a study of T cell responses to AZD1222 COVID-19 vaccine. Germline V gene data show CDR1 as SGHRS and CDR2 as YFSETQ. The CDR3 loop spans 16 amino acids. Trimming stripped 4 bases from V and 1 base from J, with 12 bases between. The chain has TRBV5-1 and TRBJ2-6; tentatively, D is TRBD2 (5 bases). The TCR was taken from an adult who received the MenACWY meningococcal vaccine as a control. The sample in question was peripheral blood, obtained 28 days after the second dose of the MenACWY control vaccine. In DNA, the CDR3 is TGCGCCAGCAGCGAGGACCCGGGGTCTGGGGCCAACGTCCTGACTTTC. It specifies CASSEDPGSGANVLTF.